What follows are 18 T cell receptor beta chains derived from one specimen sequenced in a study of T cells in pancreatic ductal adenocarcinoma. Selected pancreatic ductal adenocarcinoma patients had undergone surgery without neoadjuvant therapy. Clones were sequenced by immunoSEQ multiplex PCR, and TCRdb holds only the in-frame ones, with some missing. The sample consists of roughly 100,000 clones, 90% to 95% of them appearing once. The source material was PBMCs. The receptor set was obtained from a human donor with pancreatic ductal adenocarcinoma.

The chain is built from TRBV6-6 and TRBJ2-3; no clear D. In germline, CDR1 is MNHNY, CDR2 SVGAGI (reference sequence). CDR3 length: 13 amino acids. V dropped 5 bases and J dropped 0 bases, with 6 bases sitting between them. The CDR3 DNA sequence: TGTGCCAGCAGTACTCCAAGCACAGATACGCAGTATTTT. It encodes CASSTPSTDTQYF.

Here the CDR3 reads CASSFHSSGISPDEQFF. The CDR3 nucleotides are TGCGCCAGCAGCTTTCATAGTAGCGGTATCTCACCCGATGAGCAGTTCTTC. This rearrangement joins TRBV5-1 to TRBJ2-1, with D possibly being TRBD2 (6 bases). Trimming took 2 bases from V and 8 from J, leaving 23 bases between them. The germline V gene encodes CDR1 SGHRS and CDR2 YFSETQ. This CDR3 region has 17 residues.

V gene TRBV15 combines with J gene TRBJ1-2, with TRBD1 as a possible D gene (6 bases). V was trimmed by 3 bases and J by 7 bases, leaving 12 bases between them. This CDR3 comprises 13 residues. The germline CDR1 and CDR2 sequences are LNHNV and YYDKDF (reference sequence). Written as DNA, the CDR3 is TGTGCCACCAGCAGCGACAGGCGGGTTGGCTACACCTTC. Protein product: CATSSDRRVGYTF.

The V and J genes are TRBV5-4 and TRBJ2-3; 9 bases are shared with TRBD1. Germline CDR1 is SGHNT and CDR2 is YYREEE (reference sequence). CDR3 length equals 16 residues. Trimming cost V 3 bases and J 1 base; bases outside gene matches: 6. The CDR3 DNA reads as TGTGCCAGCAGCTCTACAGGGGGCGCGGGCACAGATACGCAGTATTTT. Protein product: CASSSTGGAGTDTQYF.

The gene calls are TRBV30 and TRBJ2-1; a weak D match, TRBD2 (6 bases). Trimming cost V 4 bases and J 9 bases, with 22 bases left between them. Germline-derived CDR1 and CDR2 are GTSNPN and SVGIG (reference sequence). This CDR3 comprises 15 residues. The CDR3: CAWNTILGTHGEQFF. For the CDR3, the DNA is TGTGCCTGGAACACCATCCTCGGGACTCACGGTGAGCAGTTCTTC.

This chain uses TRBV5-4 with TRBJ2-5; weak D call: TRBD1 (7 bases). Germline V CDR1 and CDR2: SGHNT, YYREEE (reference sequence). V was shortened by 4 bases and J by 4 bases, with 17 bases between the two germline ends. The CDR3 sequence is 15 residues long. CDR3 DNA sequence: TGTGCCAGCAGCGGGGCGGAGGGGGCAGGAGAGACCCAGTACTTC. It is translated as CASSGAEGAGETQYF.

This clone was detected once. This chain's CDR3 is CASSFLNQPQHF. CDR3 bases: TGTGCCAGCAGCTTCCTAAATCAGCCCCAGCATTTT. This chain joins TRBV7-9 and TRBJ1-5; D unclear. The CDR3 spans 12 residues. The V end was cut by 3 bases, the J end by 4 bases, with 4 bases between. CDR1 is SEHNR, CDR2 FQNEAQ, per germline (reference sequence).

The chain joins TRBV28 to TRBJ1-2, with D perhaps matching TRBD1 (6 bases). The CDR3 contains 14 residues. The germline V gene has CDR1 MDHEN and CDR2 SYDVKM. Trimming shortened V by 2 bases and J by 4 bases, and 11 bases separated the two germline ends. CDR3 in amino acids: CASSLGGGTYGYTF. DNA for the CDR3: TGTGCCAGCAGTTTAGGGGGCGGAACCTATGGCTACACCTTC.

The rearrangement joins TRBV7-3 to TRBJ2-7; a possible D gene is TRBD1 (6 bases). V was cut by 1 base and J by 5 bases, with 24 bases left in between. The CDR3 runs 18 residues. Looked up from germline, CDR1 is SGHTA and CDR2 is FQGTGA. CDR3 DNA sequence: TGTGCCAGCAGCTTAATGTTCATCCGGGACATAGGATTTCACGAGCAGTACTTC. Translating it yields CASSLMFIRDIGFHEQYF.

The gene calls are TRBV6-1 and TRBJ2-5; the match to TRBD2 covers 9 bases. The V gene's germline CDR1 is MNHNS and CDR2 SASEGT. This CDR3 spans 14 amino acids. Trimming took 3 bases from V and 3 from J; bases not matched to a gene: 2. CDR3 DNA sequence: TGTGCCAGCAGTGATCTAGCGGGAAAAGAGACCCAGTACTTC. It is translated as CASSDLAGKETQYF.

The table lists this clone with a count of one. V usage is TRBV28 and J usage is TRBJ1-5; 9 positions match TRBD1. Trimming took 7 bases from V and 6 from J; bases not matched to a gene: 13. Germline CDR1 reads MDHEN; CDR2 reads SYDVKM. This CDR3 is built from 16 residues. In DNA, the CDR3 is TGTGCCAGCAACCCCCGGGACAGGGCTGGTGGTCAGCCCCAGCATTTT. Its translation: CASNPRDRAGGQPQHF. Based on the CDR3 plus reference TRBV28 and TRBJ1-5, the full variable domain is DVKVTQSSRYLVKRTGEKVFLECVQDMDHENMFWYRQDPGLGLRLIYFSYDVKMKEKGDIPEGYSVSREKKERFSLILESASTNQTSMYLCASNPRDRAGGQPQHFGDGTRLSIL.

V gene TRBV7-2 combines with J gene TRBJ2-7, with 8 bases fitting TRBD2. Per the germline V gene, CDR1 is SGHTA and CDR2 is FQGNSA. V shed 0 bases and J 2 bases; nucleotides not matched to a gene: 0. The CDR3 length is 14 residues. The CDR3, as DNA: TGTGCCAGCAGCTTAGCCGGGAGGGCCTACGAGCAGTACTTC. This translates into CASSLAGRAYEQYF.

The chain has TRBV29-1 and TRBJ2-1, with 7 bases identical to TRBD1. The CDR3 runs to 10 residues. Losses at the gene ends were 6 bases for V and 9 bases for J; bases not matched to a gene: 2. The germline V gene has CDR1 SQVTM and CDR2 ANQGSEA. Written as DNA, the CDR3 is TGCAGCGTCGGGACAGTTGAGCAGTTCTTC. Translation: CSVGTVEQFF.

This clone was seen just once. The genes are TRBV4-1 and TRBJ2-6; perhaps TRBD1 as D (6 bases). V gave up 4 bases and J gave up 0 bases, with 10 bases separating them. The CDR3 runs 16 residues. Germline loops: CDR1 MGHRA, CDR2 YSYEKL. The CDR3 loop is CASSPAGASGANVLTF. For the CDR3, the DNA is TGCGCCAGCAGCCCGGCAGGGGCCTCTGGGGCCAACGTCCTGACTTTC.

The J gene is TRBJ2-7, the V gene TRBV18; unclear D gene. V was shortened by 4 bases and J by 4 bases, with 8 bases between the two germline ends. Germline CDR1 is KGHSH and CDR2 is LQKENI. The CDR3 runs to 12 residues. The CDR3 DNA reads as TGTGCCAGCTCACAAGACGGGTACGAGCAGTACTTC. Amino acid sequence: CASSQDGYEQYF.

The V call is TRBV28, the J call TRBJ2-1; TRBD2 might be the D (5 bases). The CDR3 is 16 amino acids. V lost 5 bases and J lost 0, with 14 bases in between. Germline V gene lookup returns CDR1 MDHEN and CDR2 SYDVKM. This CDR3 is CASSTGRGSSYNEQFF. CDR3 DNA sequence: TGTGCCAGCAGTACTGGACGGGGTAGCTCCTACAATGAGCAGTTCTTC.

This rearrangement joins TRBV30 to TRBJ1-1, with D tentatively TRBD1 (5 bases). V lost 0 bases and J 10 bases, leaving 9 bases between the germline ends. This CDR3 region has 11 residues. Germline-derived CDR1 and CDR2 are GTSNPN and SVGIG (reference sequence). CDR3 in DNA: TGTGCCTGGAGTGTGGGGGGTGGAGCTTTCTTT. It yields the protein CAWSVGGGAFF.

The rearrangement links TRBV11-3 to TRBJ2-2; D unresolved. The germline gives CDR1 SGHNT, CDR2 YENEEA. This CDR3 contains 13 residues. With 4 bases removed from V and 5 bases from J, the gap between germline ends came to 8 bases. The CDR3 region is CASSSRLTGELFF. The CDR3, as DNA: TGTGCCAGCAGCTCCAGGTTAACCGGGGAGCTGTTTTTT.